This T cell receptor (beta chain) derives from a study of blood T cell repertoires in COVID-19. Study-wide background: The United States, Italy and Spain provided the acute and convalescent COVID-19 samples.

Per the study methods: Scientists estimated how many nucleated cells there were by amplifying reference gene primers. Clones were read by immunoSEQ multiplex PCR, and TCRdb kept only the in-frame ones, dropping some. Clone size and V and J calls were adopted from that table, with D and trimming inferred from the DNA. The sample carries some 58,000 clones, roughly four fifths recorded once. Trimming removed 8 bases from V and 4 bases from J; junction bases left unmatched: 6. Germline assignment: CDR1 ENHRY and CDR2 SYGVKD. The CDR3 is made up of 14 amino acids. This sequence joins TRBV10-3 and TRBJ1-3; 9 bases agree with TRBD1. This receptor was obtained from a man in his sixties with COVID-19, enrolled during active disease. The sequenced sample was peripheral blood. The CDR3 coding sequence is TGTGCCATCCGGGGACAGGGAACCGGAAACACCATATATTTT. Translation gives CAIRGQGTGNTIYF.